The next 7 T cell receptor beta chains were all read from a single sample in a study of cytomegalovirus exposure and HLA in healthy donors. The protocol was immunoSEQ multiplex PCR, while the TCRdb copy is restricted to in-frame clones and leaves out a portion. Among 50,000 or so clones listed, around nine tenths were seen once. Sequencing was done on a sample of PBMCs. These TCRs come from a woman in her twenties or thirties in good health and CMV-seronegative.

The chain carries TRBV7-8 and TRBJ2-1; 8 bases align to TRBD1. Germline V gene lookup returns CDR1 SGHVS and CDR2 FQNEAQ. V was clipped by 6 bases and J by 5 bases; unmatched bases: 9. This CDR3 is 15 amino acids long. The CDR3 DNA sequence: TGTGCCAGCAGTAAGTCAGGGGGCCGTCACAATGAGCAGTTCTTC. Translation gives CASSKSGGRHNEQFF.

Written as DNA, the CDR3 is TGTGCCAGCAGCCAGCCCGGGGAGGCGGGCGGCTACACCTTC. Protein: CASSQPGEAGGYTF. The chain recombines TRBV4-2 with TRBJ1-2; D remains ambiguous. V was cut by 3 bases and J by 8 bases, with 16 bases left in between. This CDR3 is 14 amino acids long. From germline, CDR1 is LGHNA and CDR2 YNFKEQ.

This clone was found once. The chain employs TRBV5-8 and TRBJ1-1, with TRBD1 as a possible D gene (5 bases). V dropped 0 bases and J dropped 1 base, with 16 bases sitting between them. Germline loops: CDR1 SGHTS, CDR2 YDEGEE. The CDR3 spans 17 residues. The CDR3 region is CASSLGLQASTNTEAFF. CDR3 coding DNA: TGTGCCAGCAGCTTGGGGTTACAGGCCAGCACGAACACTGAAGCTTTCTTT.

The chain combines TRBV27 with TRBJ2-1, with TRBD2 matching 7 bases. Germline assignment: CDR1 MNHEY and CDR2 SMNVEV (reference sequence). CDR3 length equals 16 residues. J lost 0 bases, V lost 3 bases, and 5 bases had no gene match. This CDR3 reads CASSFLAEISYNEQFF. The CDR3 DNA reads as TGTGCCAGCAGTTTCCTAGCGGAGATCTCCTACAATGAGCAGTTCTTC.

The chain links TRBV5-5 to TRBJ2-5; a weak D match, TRBD1 (6 bases). V was trimmed by 6 bases and J by 4 bases, leaving 16 bases between them. Germline V gene data show CDR1 as SGHKS and CDR2 as YYEKEE (reference sequence). The CDR3 runs to 14 residues. The CDR3 DNA is TGTGCCAGCACCCTAACGACAGGAGGAGAGACCCAGTACTTC. The encoded protein is CASTLTTGGETQYF.

The V gene is TRBV19, the J gene TRBJ2-1; TRBD2 matches 9 bases. The CDR3 runs 16 residues. Trimming removed 4 bases from V and 0 bases from J; junction bases left unmatched: 4. Germline V gives CDR1 LNHDA, CDR2 SQIVND (reference sequence). The CDR3 bases are TGTGCCAGTAGTACCCCTAGCGGGATCTCCTACAATGAGCAGTTCTTC. Translating gives CASSTPSGISYNEQFF.

V gene TRBV7-9 combines with J gene TRBJ2-1; TRBD2 agrees at 14 bases. Germline CDR1 SEHNR, CDR2 FQNEAQ (reference sequence). V was clipped by 6 bases and J by 8 bases; unmatched bases: 3. The CDR3 runs to 14 residues. Here the CDR3 DNA reads TGTGCCAGCAGACCGGGACTAGCGGGAGATGAGCAGTTCTTC. It codes for CASRPGLAGDEQFF.